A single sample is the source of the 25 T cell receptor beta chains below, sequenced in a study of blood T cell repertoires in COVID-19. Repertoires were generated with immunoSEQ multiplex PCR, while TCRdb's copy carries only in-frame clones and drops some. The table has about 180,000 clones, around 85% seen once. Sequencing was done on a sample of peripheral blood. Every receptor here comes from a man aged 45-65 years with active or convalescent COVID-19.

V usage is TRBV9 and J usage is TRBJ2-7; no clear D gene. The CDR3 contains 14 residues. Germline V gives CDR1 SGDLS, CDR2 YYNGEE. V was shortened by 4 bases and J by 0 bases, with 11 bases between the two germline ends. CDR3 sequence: CASSPTEPSYEQYF. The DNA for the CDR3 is TGTGCCAGCAGCCCAACCGAGCCCTCCTACGAGCAGTACTTC.

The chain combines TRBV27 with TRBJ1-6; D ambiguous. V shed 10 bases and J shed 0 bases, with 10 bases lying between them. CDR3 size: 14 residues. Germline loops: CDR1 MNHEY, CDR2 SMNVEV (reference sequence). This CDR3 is CATKSSSYNSPLHF. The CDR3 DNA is TGTGCCACCAAGAGTAGCTCCTATAATTCACCCCTCCACTTT.

The CDR3: CASSQGQSYEQYF. The DNA for the CDR3 is TGTGCCAGCAGTCAGGGACAGAGCTACGAGCAGTACTTC. V and J are TRBV5-4 and TRBJ2-7; TRBD1 aligns across 7 bases. The CDR3 totals 13 residues. From germline, CDR1 is SGHNT and CDR2 YYREEE (reference sequence). Trimming took 5 bases from V and 3 from J; bases not matched to a gene: 5.

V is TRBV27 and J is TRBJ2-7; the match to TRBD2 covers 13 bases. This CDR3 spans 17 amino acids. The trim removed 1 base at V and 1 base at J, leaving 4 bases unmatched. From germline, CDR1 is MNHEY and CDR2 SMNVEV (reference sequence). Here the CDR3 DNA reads TGTGCCAGCAGTTTATTTAGGACTAGCGGGAGTTCCTACGAGCAGTACTTC. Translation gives CASSLFRTSGSSYEQYF.

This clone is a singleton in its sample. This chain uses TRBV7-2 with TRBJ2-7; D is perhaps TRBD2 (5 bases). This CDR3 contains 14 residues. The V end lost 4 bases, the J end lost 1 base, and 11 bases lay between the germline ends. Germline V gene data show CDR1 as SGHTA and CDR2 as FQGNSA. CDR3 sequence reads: CASSSGSASYEQYF. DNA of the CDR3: TGTGCCAGCAGCTCCGGTAGCGCGTCCTACGAGCAGTACTTC.

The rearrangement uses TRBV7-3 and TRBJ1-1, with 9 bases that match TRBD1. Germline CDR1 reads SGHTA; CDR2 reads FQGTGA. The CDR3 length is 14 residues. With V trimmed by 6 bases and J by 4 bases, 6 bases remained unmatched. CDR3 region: CASRAGTGTTEAFF. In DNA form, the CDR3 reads TGTGCCAGCAGGGCAGGGACAGGGACCACTGAAGCTTTCTTT.

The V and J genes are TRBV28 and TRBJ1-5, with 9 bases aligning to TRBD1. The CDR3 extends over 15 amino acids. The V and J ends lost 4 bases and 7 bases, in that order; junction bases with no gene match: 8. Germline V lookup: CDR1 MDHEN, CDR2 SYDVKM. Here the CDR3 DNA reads TGTGCCAGCAGTTCCCACCGGGACAGGGAACAGCCCCAGCATTTT. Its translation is CASSSHRDREQPQHF.

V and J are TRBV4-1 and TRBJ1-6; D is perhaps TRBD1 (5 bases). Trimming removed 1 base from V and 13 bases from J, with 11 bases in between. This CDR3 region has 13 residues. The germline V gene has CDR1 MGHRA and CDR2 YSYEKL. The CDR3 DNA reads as TGCGCCAGCAGCCAAGGACAGTTCGGCCCCCTCCACTTT. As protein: CASSQGQFGPLHF.

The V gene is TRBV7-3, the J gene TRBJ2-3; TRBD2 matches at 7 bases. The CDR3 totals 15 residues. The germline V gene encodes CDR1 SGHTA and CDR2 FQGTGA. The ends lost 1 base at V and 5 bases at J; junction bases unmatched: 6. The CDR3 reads CASSLMGGRGDTQYF. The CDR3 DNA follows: TGTGCCAGCAGCTTAATGGGCGGGAGAGGAGATACGCAGTATTTT.

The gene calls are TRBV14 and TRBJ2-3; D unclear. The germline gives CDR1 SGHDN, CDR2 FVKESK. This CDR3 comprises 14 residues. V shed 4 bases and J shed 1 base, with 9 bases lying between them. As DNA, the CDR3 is TGTGCCAGCAGCCTCCAGATTGGCACAGATACGCAGTATTTT. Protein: CASSLQIGTDTQYF.

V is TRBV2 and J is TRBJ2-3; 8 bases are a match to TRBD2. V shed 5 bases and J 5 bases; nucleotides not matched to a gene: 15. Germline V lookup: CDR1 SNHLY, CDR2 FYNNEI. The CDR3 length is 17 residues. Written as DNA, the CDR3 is TGTGCCAGCAGTTCGGGACTCCCGAGCGGGGGTCTAGATACGCAGTATTTT. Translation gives CASSSGLPSGGLDTQYF.

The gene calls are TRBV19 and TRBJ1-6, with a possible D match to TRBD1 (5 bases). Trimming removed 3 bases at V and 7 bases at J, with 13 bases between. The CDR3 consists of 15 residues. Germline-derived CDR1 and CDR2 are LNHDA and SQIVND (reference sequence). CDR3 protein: CASSIGGAGNSPLHF. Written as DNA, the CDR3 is TGTGCCAGTAGTATCGGCGGCGCAGGGAATTCACCCCTCCACTTT.

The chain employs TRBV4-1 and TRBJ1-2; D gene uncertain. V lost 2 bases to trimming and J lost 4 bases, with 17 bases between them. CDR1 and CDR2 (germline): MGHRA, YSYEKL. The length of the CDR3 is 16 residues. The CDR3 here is CASSQHNEGFGYGYTF. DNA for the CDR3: TGCGCCAGCAGCCAACACAACGAGGGATTTGGCTATGGCTACACCTTC.

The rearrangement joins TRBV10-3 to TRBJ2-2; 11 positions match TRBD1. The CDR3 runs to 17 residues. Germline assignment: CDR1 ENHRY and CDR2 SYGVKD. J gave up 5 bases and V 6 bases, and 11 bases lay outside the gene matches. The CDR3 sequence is CAISRGQGASRTGELFF. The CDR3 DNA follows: TGTGCCATCAGCCGAGGACAGGGGGCGAGTCGGACCGGGGAGCTGTTTTTT.

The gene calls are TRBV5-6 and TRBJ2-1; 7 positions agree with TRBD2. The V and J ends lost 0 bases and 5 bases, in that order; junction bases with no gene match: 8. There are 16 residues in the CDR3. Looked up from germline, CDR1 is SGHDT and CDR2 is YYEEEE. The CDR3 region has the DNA TGTGCCAGCAGCTTGGGATCGAGCGGGAAACACAATGAGCAGTTCTTC. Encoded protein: CASSLGSSGKHNEQFF.

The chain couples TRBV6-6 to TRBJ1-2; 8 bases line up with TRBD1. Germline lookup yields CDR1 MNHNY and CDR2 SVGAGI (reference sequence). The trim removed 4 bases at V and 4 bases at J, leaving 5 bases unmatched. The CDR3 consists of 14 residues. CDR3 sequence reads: CASSSAGTGYGYTF. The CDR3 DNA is TGTGCCAGCAGTTCAGCTGGGACAGGCTATGGCTACACCTTC.

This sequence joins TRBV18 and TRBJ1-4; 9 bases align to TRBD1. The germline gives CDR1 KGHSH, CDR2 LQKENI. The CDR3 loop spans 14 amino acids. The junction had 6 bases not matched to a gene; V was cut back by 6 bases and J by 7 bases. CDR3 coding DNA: TGTGCCAGCTCCCCGGGACAGGGAATTGAAAAACTGTTTTTT. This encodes CASSPGQGIEKLFF.

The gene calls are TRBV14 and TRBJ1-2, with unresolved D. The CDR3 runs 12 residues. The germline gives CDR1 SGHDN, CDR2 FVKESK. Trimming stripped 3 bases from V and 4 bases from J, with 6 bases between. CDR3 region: CASSHGFYGYTF. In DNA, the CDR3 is TGTGCCAGCAGCCATGGCTTCTATGGCTACACCTTC.

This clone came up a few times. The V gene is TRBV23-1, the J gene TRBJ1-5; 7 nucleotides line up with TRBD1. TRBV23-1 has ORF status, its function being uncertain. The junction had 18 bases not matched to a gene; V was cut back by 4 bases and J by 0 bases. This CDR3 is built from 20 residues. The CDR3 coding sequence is TGCGCCAGCAGTCCCGGGACAGTGAGAAATCGGGGACTTAGCAATCAGCCCCAGCATTTT. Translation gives CASSPGTVRNRGLSNQPQHF.

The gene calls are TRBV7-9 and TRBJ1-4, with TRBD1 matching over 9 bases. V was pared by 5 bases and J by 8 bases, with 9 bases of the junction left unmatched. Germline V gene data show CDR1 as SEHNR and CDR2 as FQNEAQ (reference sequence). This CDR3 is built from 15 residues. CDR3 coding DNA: TGTGCCAGCAGCCGTGAGACAGGGGGTAACGAAAAACTGTTTTTT. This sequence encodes CASSRETGGNEKLFF.

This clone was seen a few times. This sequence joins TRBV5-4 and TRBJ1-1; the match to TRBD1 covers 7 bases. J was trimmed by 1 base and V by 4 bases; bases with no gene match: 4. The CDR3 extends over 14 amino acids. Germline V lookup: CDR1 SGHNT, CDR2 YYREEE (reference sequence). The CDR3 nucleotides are TGTGCCAGCAGCCTCCGGACAGGGAACACTGAAGCTTTCTTT. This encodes CASSLRTGNTEAFF.

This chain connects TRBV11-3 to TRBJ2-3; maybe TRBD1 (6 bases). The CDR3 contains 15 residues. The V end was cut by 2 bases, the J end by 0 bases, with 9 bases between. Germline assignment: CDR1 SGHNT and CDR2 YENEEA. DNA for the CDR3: TGTGCCAGCAGCTTATTGGGGGCAAGCACAGATACGCAGTATTTT. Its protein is CASSLLGASTDTQYF.

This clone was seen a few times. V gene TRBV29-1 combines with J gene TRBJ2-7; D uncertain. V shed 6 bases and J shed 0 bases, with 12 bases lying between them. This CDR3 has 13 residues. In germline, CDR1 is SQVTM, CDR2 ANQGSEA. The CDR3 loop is CSVASGSSYEQYF. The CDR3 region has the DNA TGCAGCGTGGCGTCAGGTAGCTCCTACGAGCAGTACTTC.

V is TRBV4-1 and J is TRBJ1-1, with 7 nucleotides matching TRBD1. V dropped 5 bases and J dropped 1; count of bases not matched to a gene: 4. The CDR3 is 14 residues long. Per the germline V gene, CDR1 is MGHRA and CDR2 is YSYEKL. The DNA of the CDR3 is TGCGCCAGCAGCTCTGACAGGGCGAACACTGAAGCTTTCTTT. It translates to CASSSDRANTEAFF.

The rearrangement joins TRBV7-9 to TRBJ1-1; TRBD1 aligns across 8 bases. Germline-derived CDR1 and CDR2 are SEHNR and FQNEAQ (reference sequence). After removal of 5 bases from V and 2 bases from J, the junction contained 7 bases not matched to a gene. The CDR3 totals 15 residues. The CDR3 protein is CASSADRGLNTEAFF. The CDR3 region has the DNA TGTGCCAGCAGCGCCGACAGGGGCCTAAACACTGAAGCTTTCTTT.